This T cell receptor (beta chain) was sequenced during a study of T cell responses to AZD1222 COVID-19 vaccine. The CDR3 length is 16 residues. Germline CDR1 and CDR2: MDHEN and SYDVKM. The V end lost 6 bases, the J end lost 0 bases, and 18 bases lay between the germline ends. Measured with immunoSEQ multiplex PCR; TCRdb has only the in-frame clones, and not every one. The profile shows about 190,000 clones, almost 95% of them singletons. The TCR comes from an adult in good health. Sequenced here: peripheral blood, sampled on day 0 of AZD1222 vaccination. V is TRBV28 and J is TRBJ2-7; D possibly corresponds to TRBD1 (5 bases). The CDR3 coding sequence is TGTGCCAGCAGGGACATCGGCACTTACAGCTCCTACGAGCAGTACTTC. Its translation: CASRDIGTYSSYEQYF.